The rows below give T cell receptor beta chains drawn from one sample of a study of shared clonotypes between healthy human individuals. Assay used: immunoSEQ multiplex PCR; TCRdb lists only in-frame clones, some missing. The sample lists 2 million to 2.5 million clones; over 85% were seen once. Sequenced: naive CD8+ T cells sorted from blood. Source of these receptors: a man younger than 30 in good health. CDR3s include the opening cysteine and the closing phenylalanine or tryptophan. A D gene is named only where the DNA matches it firmly. Clone size, where shown, is once, few, many, or a class for clones that have expanded.

>-|15|-|TRBV5-5|TRBJ1-5
CASSLQALGNQPQHF
TGTGCCAGCAGCCTCCAGGCTTTGGGCAATCAGCCCCAGCATTTT
>-|14|-|TRBV5-5|TRBJ1-4
CASSPRIPSEKLFF
TGTGCCAGCAGCCCCAGAATACCGAGTGAAAAACTGTTTTTT
>-|14|-|TRBV9|TRBJ2-7
CASSVDSVVYEQYF
TGTGCCAGCAGCGTAGATTCAGTGGTCTACGAGCAGTACTTC
>-|14|-|TRBV6-5|TRBJ2-1
CASSYSWTASEQFF
TGTGCCAGCAGTTACTCGTGGACCGCCTCCGAGCAGTTCTTC
>once|15|-|TRBV27|TRBJ1-2
CASSLWPDSNYGYTF
TGTGCCAGCAGTTTATGGCCGGACTCTAACTATGGCTACACCTTC
>-|14|-|TRBV13|TRBJ2-7
CASSLQGLLYEQYF
TGTGCCAGCAGCTTACAGGGGTTACTCTACGAGCAGTACTTC
>-|15|-|TRBV18|TRBJ1-5
CASSPFGGTGQPQHF
TGTGCCAGCTCACCCTTTGGGGGGACCGGTCAGCCCCAGCATTTT
>-|16|TRBD1|TRBV27|TRBJ1-1
CASSALTGVRNTEAFF
TGTGCCAGCAGTGCGTTAACAGGGGTCAGGAACACTGAAGCTTTCTTT
>-|17|-|TRBV28|TRBJ1-5
CASSSQDIIGGNQPQHF
TGTGCCAGCAGTTCCCAGGACATCATCGGGGGCAATCAGCCCCAGCATTTT
>-|12|-|TRBV5-6|TRBJ2-5
CASSTYGETQYF
TGTGCCAGCAGCACCTATGGGGAGACCCAGTACTTC
>-|16|TRBD2|TRBV10-3|TRBJ2-4
CAISDGPGGIENIQYF
TGTGCCATCAGTGATGGTCCCGGGGGGATAGAAAACATTCAGTACTTC
>once|13|-|TRBV6-5|TRBJ2-2
CATGGGNTGELFF
TGTGCCACCGGAGGCGGTAACACCGGGGAGCTGTTTTTT